The present TCR beta chain was sequenced within a study of regulatory T cells in long-lasting Graves disease. Study-level information: For under 3 months, newly diagnosed Graves' patients had been taking antithyroid drugs. Findings and limits, study-wide: TRBV28, TRBJ1-2 and TRBJ2-5 were segments that persistent disease favored. Relative to new patients (roughly 950), persistent patients exhibited greater sharing of public clonotypes (more than 2,500).

Arm-PCR of CDR3 regions and iRepertoire HTBI primers were the basis on which TCR beta libraries were built. In TCRdb, the multiplex PCR reads were re-called with MiXCR into one record per CDR3 protein. The repertoire consists of roughly 380,000 distinct CDR3 sequences, with approximately 15% occurring once and the leading ten covering roughly 30%. Noted time point: newly diagnosed GD, antithyroid drugs for less than 3 months. Isolated PBMC RNA provided the starting material for the TCR library. This clonotype is classed as medium-sized. The antigen is not known. The CDR3 consists of 15 residues. The germline V gene encodes CDR1 GTSNPN and CDR2 SVGIG (reference sequence). Trimming took 2 bases from V and 5 from J; bases not matched to a gene: 10. These data were likewise used in another study, on T cells in Graves' hyperthyroidism and ophthalmopathy. From that paper: Most clonotypes expanded in the thyroid (above 0.001) were also present in blood.

This TCR derives from a man aged 35 to 55 with Graves disease. The chain uses TRBV30 and TRBJ2-5, with TRBD2 matching over 8 bases. The specimen was peripheral blood mononuclear cells (PBMCs), collected at new diagnosis, from a patient treated with antithyroid drugs. DNA of the CDR3: TGTGCCTGGAGTCTCCCGGGAGGGGGGTGGGAGACCCAGTACTTC. Translation: CAWSLPGGGWETQYF.